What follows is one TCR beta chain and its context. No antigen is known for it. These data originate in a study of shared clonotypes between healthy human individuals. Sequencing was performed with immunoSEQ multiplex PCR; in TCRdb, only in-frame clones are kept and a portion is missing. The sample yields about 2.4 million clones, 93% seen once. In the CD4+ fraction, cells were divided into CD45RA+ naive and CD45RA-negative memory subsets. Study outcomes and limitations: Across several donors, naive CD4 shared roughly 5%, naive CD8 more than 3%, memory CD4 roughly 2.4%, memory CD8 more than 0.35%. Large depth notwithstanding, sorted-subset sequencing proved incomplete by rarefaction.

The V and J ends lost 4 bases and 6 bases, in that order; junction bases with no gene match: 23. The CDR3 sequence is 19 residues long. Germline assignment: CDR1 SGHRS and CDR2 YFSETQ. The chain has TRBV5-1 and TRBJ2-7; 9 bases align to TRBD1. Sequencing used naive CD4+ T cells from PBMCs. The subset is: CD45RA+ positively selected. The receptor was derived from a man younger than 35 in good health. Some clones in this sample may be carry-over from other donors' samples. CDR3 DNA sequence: TGCGCCAGCAGCCATTGGTGGCCCGTAACAGGGGGCTTTGATCGCGAGCAGTACTTC. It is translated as CASSHWWPVTGGFDREQYF.